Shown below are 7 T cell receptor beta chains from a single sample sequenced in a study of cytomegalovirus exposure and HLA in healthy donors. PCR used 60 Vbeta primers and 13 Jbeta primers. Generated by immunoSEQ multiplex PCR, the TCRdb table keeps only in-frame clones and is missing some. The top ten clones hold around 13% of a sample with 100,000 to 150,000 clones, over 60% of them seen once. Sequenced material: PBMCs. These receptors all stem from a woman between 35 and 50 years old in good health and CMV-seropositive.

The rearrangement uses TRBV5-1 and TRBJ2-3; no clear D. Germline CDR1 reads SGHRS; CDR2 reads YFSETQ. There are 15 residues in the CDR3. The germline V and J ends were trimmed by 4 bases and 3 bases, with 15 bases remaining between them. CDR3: CASSPTVEFTDTQYF. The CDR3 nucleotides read TGCGCCAGCAGCCCTACCGTGGAGTTTACAGATACGCAGTATTTT.

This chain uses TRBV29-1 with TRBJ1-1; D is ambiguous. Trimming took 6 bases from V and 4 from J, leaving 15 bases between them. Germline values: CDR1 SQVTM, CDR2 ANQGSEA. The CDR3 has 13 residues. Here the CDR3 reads CSVGELLGTEAFF. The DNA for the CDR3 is TGCAGCGTGGGAGAACTCCTGGGCACTGAAGCTTTCTTT.

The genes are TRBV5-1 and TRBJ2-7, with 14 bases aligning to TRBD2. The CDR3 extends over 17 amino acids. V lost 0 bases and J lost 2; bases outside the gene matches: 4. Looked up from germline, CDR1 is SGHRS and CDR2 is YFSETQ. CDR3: CASSLGLAGGDTYEQYF. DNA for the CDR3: TGCGCCAGCAGCTTGGGACTAGCGGGAGGGGATACCTACGAGCAGTACTTC.

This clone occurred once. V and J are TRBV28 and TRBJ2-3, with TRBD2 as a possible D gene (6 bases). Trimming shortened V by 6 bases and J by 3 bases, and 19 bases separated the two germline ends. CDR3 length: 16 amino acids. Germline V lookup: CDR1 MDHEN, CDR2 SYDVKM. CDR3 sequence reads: CASSPQTAGGTDTQYF. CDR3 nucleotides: TGTGCCAGCAGCCCGCAAACCGCCGGGGGTACAGATACGCAGTATTTT. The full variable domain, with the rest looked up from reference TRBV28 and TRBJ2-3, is DVKVTQSSRYLVKRTGEKVFLECVQDMDHENMFWYRQDPGLGLRLIYFSYDVKMKEKGDIPEGYSVSREKKERFSLILESASTNQTSMYLCASSPQTAGGTDTQYFGPGTRLTVL.

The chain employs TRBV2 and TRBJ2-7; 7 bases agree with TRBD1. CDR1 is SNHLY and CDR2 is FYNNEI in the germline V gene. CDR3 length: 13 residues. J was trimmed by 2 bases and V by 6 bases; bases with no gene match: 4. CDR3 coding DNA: TGTGCCAGCAGACGAGACAGGGCCTACGAGCAGTACTTC. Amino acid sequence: CASRRDRAYEQYF.

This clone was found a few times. CDR3 sequence: CASSLELGLAGVADTQYF. The CDR3, as DNA: TGTGCCAGCAGCTTAGAGTTAGGACTAGCGGGAGTCGCAGATACGCAGTATTTT. The chain employs TRBV7-9 and TRBJ2-3, with 13 bases lining up with TRBD2. CDR1 and CDR2 (germline): SEHNR, FQNEAQ (reference sequence). The CDR3 consists of 18 residues. J gave up 4 bases and V 1 base, and 8 bases lay outside the gene matches.

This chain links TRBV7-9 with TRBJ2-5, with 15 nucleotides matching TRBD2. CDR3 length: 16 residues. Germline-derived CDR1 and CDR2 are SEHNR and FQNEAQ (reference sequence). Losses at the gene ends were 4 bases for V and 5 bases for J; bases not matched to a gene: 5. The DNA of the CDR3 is TGTGCCAGCAGCTCGGGACTAGCGGGAGGAGTTGAGACCCAGTACTTC. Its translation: CASSSGLAGGVETQYF.